This is a list of T cell receptor beta chains from one sample in a study of cytomegalovirus exposure and HLA in healthy donors. The data were produced by immunoSEQ multiplex PCR, yet TCRdb's version contains in-frame clones alone and is incomplete. This table has over 100,000 clones, less than 75% appearing once. Sequences were obtained from PBMCs. Receptors originate from a woman between 35 and 50 years old in good health and CMV-seropositive. The CDR3 runs from the conserved cysteine through the conserved F or W. The D gene is left open where the match is weak. Expanded clones are given a class, and other clones once, few, many or no size at all.

D gene: TRBD2
V gene: TRBV27
J gene: TRBJ2-3
clone size: -
CDR3 protein: CASSSTSGRAGDTQYF
CDR3 DNA: TGTGCCAGCAGTTCGACTAGCGGGAGGGCCGGAGATACGCAGTATTTT

D gene: -
V gene: TRBV5-6
J gene: TRBJ1-1
clone size: few
CDR3 protein: CASSLVGSPNTEAFF
CDR3 DNA: TGTGCCAGCAGCTTGGTGGGCAGCCCGAACACTGAAGCTTTCTTT

D gene: -
V gene: TRBV2
J gene: TRBJ1-5
clone size: -
CDR3 protein: CASSVEGVSNQPQHF
CDR3 DNA: TGTGCCAGCAGTGTTGAGGGGGTGAGCAATCAGCCCCAGCATTTT

D gene: -
V gene: TRBV6-5
J gene: TRBJ2-7
clone size: few
CDR3 protein: CASSYSRDSSYEQYF
CDR3 DNA: TGTGCCAGCAGTTATTCCAGGGACTCCTCCTACGAGCAGTACTTC

D gene: TRBD1
V gene: TRBV9
J gene: TRBJ1-5
clone size: -
CDR3 protein: CASSRTGEGYSNQPQHF
CDR3 DNA: TGTGCCAGCAGTCGGACAGGGGAAGGCTATAGCAATCAGCCCCAGCATTTT

D gene: -
V gene: TRBV9
J gene: TRBJ1-3
clone size: few
CDR3 protein: CASSVESSGNTIYF
CDR3 DNA: TGTGCCAGCAGCGTAGAGAGCTCTGGAAACACCATATATTTT

D gene: TRBD2
V gene: TRBV28
J gene: TRBJ2-7
clone size: -
CDR3 protein: CASSFPGGGSNVVQYF
CDR3 DNA: TGTGCCAGCAGTTTCCCGGGCGGGGGGTCGAACGTCGTTCAGTACTTC

D gene: TRBD1
V gene: TRBV7-2
J gene: TRBJ2-7
clone size: -
CDR3 protein: CASKGTDFHEQYF
CDR3 DNA: TGTGCCAGCAAAGGGACAGATTTCCACGAGCAGTACTTC

D gene: -
V gene: TRBV19
J gene: TRBJ2-1
clone size: few
CDR3 protein: CASSSQLYNEQFF
CDR3 DNA: TGTGCCAGTAGTTCCCAACTTTACAATGAGCAGTTCTTC

D gene: TRBD1
V gene: TRBV20-1
J gene: TRBJ2-5
clone size: -
CDR3 protein: CSADREETQYF
CDR3 DNA: TGCAGTGCTGACAGGGAAGAGACCCAGTACTTC

D gene: TRBD2
V gene: TRBV28
J gene: TRBJ2-3
clone size: -
CDR3 protein: CASSSSGTIDTQYF
CDR3 DNA: TGTGCCAGCAGCTCTAGCGGGACCATAGATACGCAGTATTTT

D gene: TRBD2
V gene: TRBV11-3
J gene: TRBJ2-1
clone size: few
CDR3 protein: CASSLAAAAGGNNEQFF
CDR3 DNA: TGTGCCAGCAGCTTAGCGGCCGCGGCGGGAGGAAACAATGAGCAGTTCTTC

D gene: -
V gene: TRBV9
J gene: TRBJ1-1
clone size: -
CDR3 protein: CASSVEPGMNTEAFF
CDR3 DNA: TGTGCCAGCAGCGTAGAACCGGGGATGAACACTGAAGCTTTCTTT

D gene: TRBD2
V gene: TRBV6-4
J gene: TRBJ2-3
clone size: -
CDR3 protein: CASSDLAGEDTQYF
CDR3 DNA: TGTGCCAGCAGTGACCTAGCGGGAGAGGATACGCAGTATTTT

D gene: -
V gene: TRBV6-6
J gene: TRBJ1-4
clone size: -
CDR3 protein: CASSSTDRNEKLFF
CDR3 DNA: TGTGCCAGCAGTTCGACAGATAGGAATGAAAAACTGTTTTTT

D gene: TRBD1
V gene: TRBV5-6
J gene: TRBJ1-2
clone size: -
CDR3 protein: CASSPRTGSRSYGYTF
CDR3 DNA: TGTGCCAGCAGCCCGAGGACAGGGAGTCGAAGCTATGGCTACACCTTC

D gene: TRBD1
V gene: TRBV7-8
J gene: TRBJ1-2
clone size: -
CDR3 protein: CASSSTLPGQVEGGYTF
CDR3 DNA: TGTGCCAGCAGCTCGACTCTACCCGGACAGGTCGAGGGTGGCTACACCTTC

D gene: TRBD2
V gene: TRBV9
J gene: TRBJ2-7
clone size: -
CDR3 protein: CASSVGTSDGEQYF
CDR3 DNA: TGTGCCAGCAGCGTAGGGACTAGTGATGGTGAGCAGTACTTC

D gene: TRBD2
V gene: TRBV18
J gene: TRBJ2-6
clone size: -
CDR3 protein: CASSHSGGALSGANVLTF
CDR3 DNA: TGTGCCAGCTCCCATAGCGGGGGGGCCCTCTCTGGGGCCAACGTCCTGACTTTC

D gene: TRBD1
V gene: TRBV6-1
J gene: TRBJ1-1
clone size: -
CDR3 protein: CASDRGSTEAFF
CDR3 DNA: TGTGCCAGCGACAGGGGTAGCACTGAAGCTTTCTTT

D gene: TRBD1
V gene: TRBV4-2
J gene: TRBJ1-1
clone size: -
CDR3 protein: CASSQLGGQTNTEAFF
CDR3 DNA: TGTGCCAGCAGCCAACTTGGGGGACAGACGAACACTGAAGCTTTCTTT

D gene: TRBD1
V gene: TRBV27
J gene: TRBJ1-5
clone size: once
CDR3 protein: CASTPGQGRNQPQHF
CDR3 DNA: TGTGCCAGCACCCCCGGACAGGGGCGCAATCAGCCCCAGCATTTT

D gene: TRBD2
V gene: TRBV4-1
J gene: TRBJ2-7
clone size: -
CDR3 protein: CASSQPSGGTYEQYF
CDR3 DNA: TGCGCCAGCAGCCAACCTAGCGGGGGCACCTACGAGCAGTACTTC

D gene: TRBD2
V gene: TRBV28
J gene: TRBJ2-7
clone size: -
CDR3 protein: CASNPGLAGVYEQYF
CDR3 DNA: TGTGCCAGCAACCCGGGACTAGCGGGAGTCTACGAGCAGTACTTC

D gene: TRBD1
V gene: TRBV27
J gene: TRBJ2-7
clone size: -
CDR3 protein: CASSHTPGGEYEQYF
CDR3 DNA: TGTGCCAGCAGCCACACGCCAGGGGGCGAGTACGAGCAGTACTTC

D gene: TRBD2
V gene: TRBV15
J gene: TRBJ2-5
clone size: -
CDR3 protein: CATRAGSGSGETQYF
CDR3 DNA: TGTGCCACCCGGGCAGGTAGCGGGAGCGGAGAGACCCAGTACTTC

D gene: -
V gene: TRBV19
J gene: TRBJ1-2
clone size: -
CDR3 protein: CASKPRDRGNYGYTF
CDR3 DNA: TGTGCCAGTAAACCTCGGGATCGTGGTAACTATGGCTACACCTTC

D gene: -
V gene: TRBV6-5
J gene: TRBJ1-2
clone size: -
CDR3 protein: CASRPDTQTSGYTF
CDR3 DNA: TGTGCCAGCAGACCTGACACGCAAACCTCTGGCTACACCTTC

D gene: -
V gene: TRBV6-5
J gene: TRBJ2-2
clone size: many
CDR3 protein: CASSYSLRGTGELFF
CDR3 DNA: TGTGCCAGCAGTTACTCCCTCCGGGGCACCGGGGAGCTGTTTTTT

D gene: TRBD1
V gene: TRBV5-6
J gene: TRBJ2-7
clone size: -
CDR3 protein: CASSPGTGGHEQYF
CDR3 DNA: TGTGCCAGCAGCCCCGGGACAGGGGGCCACGAGCAGTACTTC

D gene: -
V gene: TRBV7-6
J gene: TRBJ1-6
clone size: -
CDR3 protein: CASSLYLSNSPLHF
CDR3 DNA: TGTGCCAGCAGCTTATATCTCAGTAATTCACCCCTCCACTTT

D gene: TRBD1
V gene: TRBV28
J gene: TRBJ1-2
clone size: once
CDR3 protein: CASTLTGAWGYTF
CDR3 DNA: TGTGCCAGCACTCTTACAGGGGCCTGGGGCTACACCTTC

D gene: TRBD1
V gene: TRBV5-1
J gene: TRBJ1-2
clone size: -
CDR3 protein: CASSLAWTGGANYGYTF
CDR3 DNA: TGCGCCAGCAGCTTGGCCTGGACAGGGGGCGCAAACTATGGCTACACCTTC

D gene: -
V gene: TRBV9
J gene: TRBJ2-1
clone size: -
CDR3 protein: CASSVEAVSNEQFF
CDR3 DNA: TGTGCCAGCAGCGTAGAGGCGGTTAGCAATGAGCAGTTCTTC

D gene: -
V gene: TRBV30
J gene: TRBJ2-3
clone size: -
CDR3 protein: CAWSISTGDTQYF
CDR3 DNA: TGTGCCTGGAGTATCTCTACGGGAGATACGCAGTATTTT

D gene: TRBD1
V gene: TRBV30
J gene: TRBJ2-1
clone size: -
CDR3 protein: CAWGTGYEQFF
CDR3 DNA: TGTGCCTGGGGGACAGGGTATGAGCAGTTCTTC

D gene: -
V gene: TRBV7-2
J gene: TRBJ1-4
clone size: -
CDR3 protein: CASRLNRNAEKLFF
CDR3 DNA: TGTGCCAGCAGGCTAAACAGAAACGCGGAAAAACTGTTTTTT

D gene: TRBD2
V gene: TRBV10-3
J gene: TRBJ2-7
clone size: -
CDR3 protein: CAISESGGLSSYEQYF
CDR3 DNA: TGTGCCATCAGTGAGTCGGGAGGGCTCTCCTCCTACGAGCAGTACTTC

D gene: TRBD2
V gene: TRBV4-3
J gene: TRBJ2-2
clone size: -
CDR3 protein: CASSQDRISGGIGTGELFF
CDR3 DNA: TGCGCCAGCAGCCAAGATCGAATTAGCGGGGGGATCGGCACCGGGGAGCTGTTTTTT

D gene: -
V gene: TRBV6-6
J gene: TRBJ2-1
clone size: few
CDR3 protein: CASSYTSLGEQFF
CDR3 DNA: TGTGCCAGCAGTTACACTAGCCTAGGTGAGCAGTTCTTC

D gene: -
V gene: TRBV30
J gene: TRBJ1-1
clone size: few
CDR3 protein: CAWNGPEAFF
CDR3 DNA: TGTGCCTGGAACGGTCCTGAAGCTTTCTTT

D gene: -
V gene: TRBV25-1
J gene: TRBJ1-1
clone size: -
CDR3 protein: CASSASGGSLGEAFF
CDR3 DNA: TGTGCCAGCAGTGCCTCCGGAGGGTCTTTGGGTGAAGCTTTCTTT

D gene: -
V gene: TRBV10-3
J gene: TRBJ1-1
clone size: -
CDR3 protein: CAISVVEERGDTEAFF
CDR3 DNA: TGTGCCATCAGTGTAGTCGAGGAGCGGGGGGACACTGAAGCTTTCTTT

D gene: TRBD2
V gene: TRBV15
J gene: TRBJ2-3
clone size: -
CDR3 protein: CATRTSGSDTQYF
CDR3 DNA: TGTGCCACCAGAACTAGCGGCTCAGATACGCAGTATTTT

D gene: -
V gene: TRBV29-1
J gene: TRBJ1-1
clone size: -
CDR3 protein: CSVDVGGGTEAFF
CDR3 DNA: TGCAGCGTTGATGTCGGGGGGGGCACTGAAGCTTTCTTT

D gene: TRBD1
V gene: TRBV6-5
J gene: TRBJ1-6
clone size: -
CDR3 protein: CASRLQGSDSPLHF
CDR3 DNA: TGTGCCAGCAGGCTACAGGGGAGCGACTCACCCCTCCACTTT

D gene: -
V gene: TRBV6-1
J gene: TRBJ2-2
clone size: -
CDR3 protein: CASSARRGWAGELFF
CDR3 DNA: TGTGCCAGCAGTGCAAGGAGAGGGTGGGCCGGGGAGCTGTTTTTT

D gene: TRBD2
V gene: TRBV19
J gene: TRBJ2-6
clone size: -
CDR3 protein: CASSRGGAGADSGANVLTF
CDR3 DNA: TGTGCCAGTAGTAGGGGGGGAGCGGGGGCCGACTCTGGGGCCAACGTCCTGACTTTC

D gene: -
V gene: TRBV5-4
J gene: TRBJ2-3
clone size: -
CDR3 protein: CASNRGFADTQYF
CDR3 DNA: TGTGCCAGCAATCGGGGTTTCGCAGATACGCAGTATTTT

D gene: -
V gene: TRBV11-2
J gene: TRBJ2-4
clone size: -
CDR3 protein: CASSDVQGKESKNIQYF
CDR3 DNA: TGTGCCAGCAGCGATGTGCAGGGGAAGGAGTCCAAAAACATTCAGTACTTC

D gene: -
V gene: TRBV5-4
J gene: TRBJ1-6
clone size: -
CDR3 protein: CASSENNSPLHF
CDR3 DNA: TGTGCCAGCAGCGAGAATAATTCACCCCTCCACTTT

D gene: TRBD1
V gene: TRBV27
J gene: TRBJ2-7
clone size: few
CDR3 protein: CASSSRDRGGHEQYF
CDR3 DNA: TGTGCCAGCAGTTCCCGGGACAGGGGTGGCCACGAGCAGTACTTC